This T cell receptor beta chain emerged from a study of blood T cell repertoires in COVID-19. On the study more broadly: Researchers got acute and convalescent COVID-19 samples from the United States, Italy and Spain. The cDNA or gDNA used as material had been derived from T cells, B-cell-depleted T cells, or PBMCs.

As processed by the authors: Quantification of nucleated cells was approximated via reference gene primer amplification. Sequencing used immunoSEQ multiplex PCR; TCRdb keeps in-frame clones, though not all of them. That table gives V, J and clone size, and the DNA gave D and trimming. The data show a few hundred thousand clones, more than 85% seen once. The sequenced sample consisted of peripheral blood. The TCR sequence derives from a young man with acute or convalescent COVID-19.

CDR3 sequence (DNA): TGTGCCACCGCCGGGACTACCCAAGATACGCAGTATTTT. It encodes CATAGTTQDTQYF. This chain joins TRBV19 and TRBJ2-3; 7 nucleotides align to TRBD2. This CDR3 comprises 13 residues. With 10 bases clipped from V and 5 bases from J, the junction kept 9 bases outside the gene matches. Germline V CDR1 and CDR2: LNHDA, SQIVND (reference sequence).